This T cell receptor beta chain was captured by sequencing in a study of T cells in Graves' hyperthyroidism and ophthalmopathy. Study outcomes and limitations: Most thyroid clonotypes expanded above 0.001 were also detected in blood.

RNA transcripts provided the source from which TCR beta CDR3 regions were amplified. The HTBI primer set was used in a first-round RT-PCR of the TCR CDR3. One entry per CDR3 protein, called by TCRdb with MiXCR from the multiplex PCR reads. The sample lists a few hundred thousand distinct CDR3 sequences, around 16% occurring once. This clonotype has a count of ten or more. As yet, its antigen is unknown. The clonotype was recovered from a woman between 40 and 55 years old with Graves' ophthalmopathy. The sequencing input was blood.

This chain's CDR3 is CASSLGQGLRNTEAFF. CDR3 bases: TGTGCCAGCAGCTTAGGACAGGGCTTGAGAAACACTGAAGCTTTCTTT. The V gene is TRBV7-3, the J gene TRBJ1-1; 8 positions match TRBD1. The CDR3 contains 16 residues. V lost 2 bases to trimming and J lost 2 bases; unmatched junction nucleotides: 7. Germline V gene sequence: CDR1 SGHTA, CDR2 FQGTGA.